The rows below give T cell receptor beta chains drawn from one sample of a study of cytomegalovirus exposure and HLA in healthy donors. TCRdb's copy holds only in-frame clones and misses some; the assay was immunoSEQ multiplex PCR. The sample shows 30,000 or so clones, about 60% of them seen only once. The sequencing sample was made of PBMCs. The source is a man aged 45 to 65 in good health and CMV-seropositive. Each CDR3 is given with its conserved first and last residue. The D gene is left open where the match is weak. Clone size is given for some rows only: seen once, a few or many times, or a class if the clone is expanded.

v_call	j_call	d_call	clone_size	cdr3_nt	cdr3_aa
TRBV30	TRBJ1-2	NA	NA	TGTGCCTGGAGGCCAGGAGGGACTATAGTTTATGGCTACACCTTC	CAWRPGGTIVYGYTF
TRBV5-1	TRBJ2-7	TRBD2	NA	TGCGCCAGCAGCCTTACTAGCGGCAGCTCCTACGAGCAGTACTTC	CASSLTSGSSYEQYF
TRBV5-1	TRBJ2-6	TRBD1	NA	TGCGCCAGCAGCTTTTCCGGGACAGGGGGAGTTGGGGCCAACGTCCTGACTTTC	CASSFSGTGGVGANVLTF
TRBV30	TRBJ2-3	NA	NA	TGTGCCTGGAGATCCCGAGTGTTCACAGATACGCAGTATTTT	CAWRSRVFTDTQYF
TRBV6-1	TRBJ2-2	TRBD1	NA	TGTGCCAGCACCTCGGGACAGGCTTACACCGGGGAGCTGTTTTTT	CASTSGQAYTGELFF
TRBV7-8	TRBJ2-5	NA	NA	TGTGCCAGCAGCTCCTCTCAGGGTATGGGGGGCCAAGAGACCCAGTACTTC	CASSSSQGMGGQETQYF
TRBV10-3	TRBJ1-1	NA	NA	TGTGCCATCAGTGATCTTCCAGGCGGGACTGAAGCTTTCTTT	CAISDLPGGTEAFF
TRBV25-1	TRBJ2-7	NA	few	TGTGCCAGCAGCTTGGAGGCCACTTCCTACGAGCAGTACTTC	CASSLEATSYEQYF
TRBV28	TRBJ2-1	NA	NA	TGTGCCAGCAGTTTTTGGGAGACAACCTACAATGAGCAGTTCTTC	CASSFWETTYNEQFF
TRBV7-2	TRBJ2-2	NA	NA	TGTGCCAGCAGCCCCATGCGCCCCGGGGAGCTGTTTTTT	CASSPMRPGELFF
TRBV29-1	TRBJ2-1	TRBD2	NA	TGCAGCGTTGAGTTAGCGGGGGGCCAAAACAATGAGCAGTTCTTC	CSVELAGGQNNEQFF
TRBV2	TRBJ1-2	NA	NA	TGTGCCAGCAGTGATGCTGCAGGGTATGGCTACACCTTC	CASSDAAGYGYTF
TRBV6-5	TRBJ2-3	NA	few	TGTGCCAGCAGCCTTGGACTAAGGGATACGCAGTATTTT	CASSLGLRDTQYF
TRBV7-9	TRBJ1-1	TRBD1	NA	TGTGCCAGCAGCTTAAGTCACAGGGGAAATGAAGCTTTCTTT	CASSLSHRGNEAFF
TRBV5-4	TRBJ2-7	TRBD1	once	TGTGCCAGCAGCAGAGACAGGGGCGAGCAGTACTTC	CASSRDRGEQYF